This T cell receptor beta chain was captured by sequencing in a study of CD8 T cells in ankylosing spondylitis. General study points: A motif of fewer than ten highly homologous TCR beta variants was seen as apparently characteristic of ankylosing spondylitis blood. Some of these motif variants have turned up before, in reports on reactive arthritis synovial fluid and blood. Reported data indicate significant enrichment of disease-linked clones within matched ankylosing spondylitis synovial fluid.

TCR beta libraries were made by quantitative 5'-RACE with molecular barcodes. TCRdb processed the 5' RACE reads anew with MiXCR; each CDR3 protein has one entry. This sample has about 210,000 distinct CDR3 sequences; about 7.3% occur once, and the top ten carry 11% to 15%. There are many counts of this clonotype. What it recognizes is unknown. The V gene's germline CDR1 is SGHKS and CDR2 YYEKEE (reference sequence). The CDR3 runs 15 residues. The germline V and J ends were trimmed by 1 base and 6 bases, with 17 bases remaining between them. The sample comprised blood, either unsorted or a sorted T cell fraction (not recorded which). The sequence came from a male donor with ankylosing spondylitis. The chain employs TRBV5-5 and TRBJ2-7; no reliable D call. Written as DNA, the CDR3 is TGTGCCAGCAGCTTGAATTCGGCGGCCCGCGGCGAGCAGTACTTC. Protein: CASSLNSAARGEQYF.